The 24 T cell receptor beta chains presented below share a single source sample, sequenced in a study of T cell clonotyping in hematopoietic cell transplantation (dated by TCRdb to the early 2020s). Library preparation used the immunoSEQ multiplex PCR assay. TCRdb holds this immuneACCESS table with in-frame rearrangements only. Some clones are missing; in checked studies, unresolved V genes explain under half, and the rest has no known cause. This sample lists about 15,000 clones; around three fifths were detected once. The top ten hold around a tenth of the sample. The sequenced material came from PBMCs. These receptors all come from a human donor who either received an allogeneic hematopoietic cell transplant for a myeloid malignancy or was a related donor (not recorded which). Some clones in this sample may be carry-over from other donors' samples.

This clone was seen a handful of times. The gene calls are TRBV28 and TRBJ2-3; TRBD2 agrees at 8 bases. Germline assignment: CDR1 MDHEN and CDR2 SYDVKM. This CDR3 spans 14 amino acids. Trimming at V came to 6 bases and at J to 6 bases, leaving 8 bases not matched to a gene. In nucleotides, the CDR3 is TGTGCCAGCAGACGGGGGGGGTCCGCGGATACGCAGTATTTT. Its translation is CASRRGGSADTQYF. The entire variable domain, with the rest obtained from reference TRBV28 and TRBJ2-3, is as follows: DVKVTQSSRYLVKRTGEKVFLECVQDMDHENMFWYRQDPGLGLRLIYFSYDVKMKEKGDIPEGYSVSREKKERFSLILESASTNQTSMYLCASRRGGSADTQYFGPGTRLTVL.

This clone was seen once. The chain employs TRBV4-2 and TRBJ2-3; no firm D call. Germline V gives CDR1 LGHNA, CDR2 YNFKEQ. The CDR3 length is 16 residues. V gave up 0 bases and J gave up 2 bases, with 12 bases separating them. The CDR3 bases are TGTGCCAGCAGCCAAGAGTCTTTCCCCCCCACAGATACGCAGTATTTT. Residues: CASSQESFPPTDTQYF.

The chain combines TRBV30 with TRBJ1-2; no definite D call. The CDR3 is made up of 11 amino acids. V lost 4 bases and J lost 7, with 10 bases in between. Germline CDR1 reads GTSNPN; CDR2 reads SVGIG (reference sequence). The CDR3 loop is CAWTFGLGYTF. The CDR3 DNA sequence: TGTGCCTGGACGTTCGGTCTTGGCTACACCTTC. The variable domain in full, completed from reference TRBV30 and TRBJ1-2, reads SQTIHQWPATLVQPVGSPLSLECTVEGTSNPNLYWYRQAAGRGLQLLFYSVGIGQISSEVPQNLSASRPQDRQFILSSKKLLLSDSGFYLCAWTFGLGYTFGSGTRLTVV.

The V and J genes are TRBV28 and TRBJ1-2, with D possibly being TRBD1 (5 bases). Germline loops: CDR1 MDHEN, CDR2 SYDVKM. Trimming took 2 bases from V and 8 from J, leaving 12 bases between them. The CDR3 runs to 13 residues. Here the CDR3 reads CASSLVQAGGYTF. The CDR3 DNA reads as TGTGCCAGCAGTTTAGTCCAGGCAGGGGGCTACACCTTC.

The chain links TRBV9 to TRBJ2-5; no clear D. The CDR3 consists of 14 residues. Germline V gene data show CDR1 as SGDLS and CDR2 as YYNGEE. V shed 0 bases and J shed 4 bases, with 10 bases lying between them. Here the CDR3 reads CASSVAGSLETQYF. CDR3 in DNA: TGTGCCAGCAGCGTAGCTGGTTCACTAGAGACCCAGTACTTC.

This chain links TRBV20-1 with TRBJ2-4; TRBD1 matches 9 bases. Germline CDR1 and CDR2: DFQATT and SNEGSKA (reference sequence). The CDR3 runs 11 residues. Losses at the gene ends were 4 bases for V and 10 bases for J; bases not matched to a gene: 2. The CDR3 DNA follows: TGCAGTGCTATGACAGGGGGAATTCAGTACTTC. This sequence encodes CSAMTGGIQYF.

The chain employs TRBV30 and TRBJ1-1, with D uncertain. The CDR3 length is 15 residues. V lost 1 base to trimming and J lost 1 base, with 13 bases between them. The germline gives CDR1 GTSNPN, CDR2 SVGIG (reference sequence). The CDR3: CAWSEETTSNTEAFF. The CDR3 coding sequence is TGTGCCTGGAGTGAAGAGACCACATCGAACACTGAAGCTTTCTTT. The full variable domain, its missing parts supplied by reference TRBV30 and TRBJ1-1, is SQTIHQWPATLVQPVGSPLSLECTVEGTSNPNLYWYRQAAGRGLQLLFYSVGIGQISSEVPQNLSASRPQDRQFILSSKKLLLSDSGFYLCAWSEETTSNTEAFFGQGTRLTVV.

V usage is TRBV4-1 and J usage is TRBJ1-1, with 9 nucleotides matching TRBD1. Germline loops: CDR1 MGHRA, CDR2 YSYEKL. This CDR3 contains 19 residues. J was trimmed by 0 bases and V by 2 bases; bases with no gene match: 13. CDR3 coding DNA: TGCGCCAGCAGCCAACTCCCGGGACAGGGATTATTTGTGAACACTGAAGCTTTCTTT. It is translated as CASSQLPGQGLFVNTEAFF.

This sequence joins TRBV5-8 and TRBJ2-2; TRBD2 matches at 7 bases. This CDR3 spans 16 amino acids. The V gene end was trimmed by 0 bases and the J gene end by 3 bases; junction bases not matched to a gene: 5. Germline loops: CDR1 SGHTS, CDR2 YDEGEE. Here the CDR3 reads CASSLDGGSYTGELFF. DNA of the CDR3: TGTGCCAGCAGCTTGGATGGCGGGAGTTACACCGGGGAGCTGTTTTTT.

This clone was picked up a small number of times. The J gene is TRBJ2-3, the V gene TRBV27; TRBD2 matches at 8 bases. Germline CDR1 is MNHEY and CDR2 is SMNVEV (reference sequence). With 1 base clipped from V and 4 bases from J, the junction kept 7 bases outside the gene matches. This CDR3 spans 16 amino acids. The CDR3 nucleotides are TGTGCCAGCAGTTTATTTGGGATAGCGGGGTCAGATACGCAGTATTTT. Translating it yields CASSLFGIAGSDTQYF.

This clone was seen a few times. The chain uses TRBV5-8 and TRBJ1-2; TRBD1 aligns across 9 bases. V was pared by 4 bases and J by 13 bases, with 8 bases of the junction left unmatched. CDR1 SGHTS and CDR2 YDEGEE come from the germline V gene. The CDR3 length is 12 residues. The DNA for the CDR3 is TGTGCCAGCAGCATAGGGACAGGGAGTGCCACCTTC. Amino acid sequence: CASSIGTGSATF.

V usage is TRBV30 and J usage is TRBJ1-6, with 7 bases matching TRBD1. Germline CDR1 and CDR2: GTSNPN and SVGIG (reference sequence). The CDR3 extends over 15 amino acids. V trimming: 4 bases; J trimming: 6 bases; junction bases outside the gene matches: 9. This CDR3 reads CAWNKNRGLNSPLHF. CDR3 bases: TGTGCCTGGAATAAGAACAGGGGCCTTAATTCACCCCTCCACTTT. The variable domain in full, completed from reference TRBV30 and TRBJ1-6, reads SQTIHQWPATLVQPVGSPLSLECTVEGTSNPNLYWYRQAAGRGLQLLFYSVGIGQISSEVPQNLSASRPQDRQFILSSKKLLLSDSGFYLCAWNKNRGLNSPLHFGNGTRLTVT.

This clone was detected only a few times. The V and J genes are TRBV30 and TRBJ1-2; 7 nucleotides match TRBD1. The CDR3 runs to 18 residues. V was clipped by 2 bases and J by 6 bases; unmatched bases: 21. CDR1 is GTSNPN and CDR2 is SVGIG in the germline V gene (reference sequence). The CDR3 here is CAWSTDRERFGLLDGYTF. CDR3 in DNA: TGTGCCTGGAGTACTGACAGGGAAAGGTTTGGTTTGTTGGATGGCTACACCTTC.

V is TRBV7-2 and J is TRBJ2-7; D possibly corresponds to TRBD1 (5 bases). V dropped 2 bases and J dropped 6 bases, with 11 bases sitting between them. CDR1 SGHTA and CDR2 FQGNSA come from the germline V gene. The CDR3 extends over 13 amino acids. CDR3 region: CASSLNRNGEQYF. The DNA of the CDR3 is TGTGCCAGCAGCTTAAACAGGAACGGCGAGCAGTACTTC. Filled out from reference TRBV7-2 and TRBJ2-7, the complete variable domain reads GAGVSQSPSNKVTEKGKDVELRCDPISGHTALYWYRQSLGQGLEFLIYFQGNSAPDKSGLPSDRFSAERTGGSVSTLTIQRTQQEDSAVYLCASSLNRNGEQYFGPGTRLTVT.

This chain connects TRBV29-1 to TRBJ1-1; D perhaps matches TRBD1 (5 bases). The CDR3 extends over 12 amino acids. Trimming removed 4 bases from V and 8 bases from J, with 14 bases in between. Germline CDR1 SQVTM, CDR2 ANQGSEA. Here the CDR3 DNA reads TGCAGCGTTGTTACAATCTGGGGGGAAGCTTTCTTT. Translated, it gives CSVVTIWGEAFF.

The rearrangement joins TRBV10-3 to TRBJ1-5; D gene unclear. Trimming stripped 0 bases from V and 6 bases from J, with 12 bases between. CDR1 ENHRY and CDR2 SYGVKD come from the germline V gene. There are 15 residues in the CDR3. The CDR3 spells CAISESGSEGQPQHF. The CDR3 DNA follows: TGTGCCATCAGTGAGTCGGGATCAGAAGGTCAGCCCCAGCATTTT.

The CDR3 nucleotides are TGCGCCAGCAGCCAAGTGTTCCTGGGCACAGATACGCAGTATTTT. Protein: CASSQVFLGTDTQYF. The chain links TRBV4-1 to TRBJ2-3; D ambiguous. In germline, CDR1 is MGHRA, CDR2 YSYEKL. The V end was cut by 1 base, the J end by 1 base, with 9 bases between. The CDR3 has 15 amino acids.

In its sample, this clone was seen a few times. The chain couples TRBV30 to TRBJ2-2; 10 bases line up with TRBD1. CDR1 is GTSNPN and CDR2 is SVGIG in the germline V gene (reference sequence). V gave up 4 bases and J gave up 6 bases; unmatched junction bases: 11. This CDR3 comprises 16 residues. The DNA of the CDR3 is TGTGCCTGGATACGGGGACAGGGGTTGGTGGCCGGGGAGCTGTTTTTT. Translated: CAWIRGQGLVAGELFF.

The chain is built from TRBV29-1 and TRBJ1-1; D perhaps matches TRBD1 (5 bases). This CDR3 region has 14 residues. V lost 7 bases and J lost 5, with 20 bases in between. Per the germline V gene, CDR1 is SQVTM and CDR2 is ANQGSEA. The CDR3, as DNA: TGCAGCGCCAATGCGGGGGGTGCCGCTACTGAAGCTTTCTTT. It codes for CSANAGGAATEAFF.

The rearrangement links TRBV9 to TRBJ2-1, with D possibly being TRBD2 (5 bases). There are 12 residues in the CDR3. V shed 3 bases and J shed 9 bases, with 10 bases lying between them. Germline V gives CDR1 SGDLS, CDR2 YYNGEE. CDR3 sequence reads: CASSGGRGEQFF. The CDR3 coding sequence is TGTGCCAGCAGCGGCGGACGGGGTGAGCAGTTCTTC.

Here the CDR3 reads CASSFTPNTEAFF. The DNA for the CDR3 is TGCGCCAGCAGCTTTACGCCGAACACTGAAGCTTTCTTT. The chain carries TRBV5-1 and TRBJ1-1; D is ambiguous. The V gene lost 2 bases and the J gene lost 1 base, with 6 bases spanning the gap. The CDR3 consists of 13 residues. Per the germline V gene, CDR1 is SGHRS and CDR2 is YFSETQ.

The V gene is TRBV27, the J gene TRBJ1-1; 8 bases fit TRBD1. This CDR3 has 13 amino acids. Per the germline V gene, CDR1 is MNHEY and CDR2 is SMNVEV (reference sequence). V was pared by 5 bases and J by 5 bases, with 4 bases of the junction left unmatched. The CDR3 is CASSIRGLTEAFF. The CDR3 region has the DNA TGTGCCAGCAGTATCAGGGGGCTAACTGAAGCTTTCTTT.

In nucleotides, the CDR3 is TGTGCCGGACAAGACAGCCCACAAACCGCCTATGGCTACACCTTC. It is translated as CAGQDSPQTAYGYTF. This chain links TRBV5-4 with TRBJ1-2; a weak D match, TRBD1 (5 bases). The V end lost 10 bases, the J end lost 4 bases, and 23 bases lay between the germline ends. Germline values: CDR1 SGHNT, CDR2 YYREEE (reference sequence). The CDR3 is 15 amino acids.

The chain is built from TRBV6-5 and TRBJ1-6, with no clear D. The CDR3 is 12 amino acids. The V gene's germline CDR1 is MNHEY and CDR2 SVGAGI. Trimming took off 2 bases at V and 13 bases at J, with 9 bases between the two ends. The CDR3 protein is CASSYPLSPLHF. CDR3 in DNA: TGTGCCAGCAGTTACCCCCTTAGTCCCCTCCACTTT.